A selection of T cell receptor beta chains follows, all from one sample in a study of post-analysis software for immune sequencing data. TCRdb itself ran the PCR reads through MiXCR, one entry per CDR3 protein. Here the sample spans over 300,000 distinct CDR3 sequences, roughly 36% being singletons. Sequenced input: blood. The receptors shown here come from a girl aged 10-17 years with multiple sclerosis. CDR3s include the opening cysteine and the closing phenylalanine or tryptophan. Each record gives: CDR3 DNA, CDR3 protein, clone size, D gene, J gene, V gene. The D gene is left open where the match is weak. Size tells how often a clone was seen (once, few, many) or the class of an expanded clone, and some rows leave it out.

cdr3_nt: TGCAGCGTTGATCGGGACAGGGGGTGCGATGAGCAGTTCTTC; cdr3_aa: CSVDRDRGCDEQFF; clone_size: NA; d_call: TRBD1; j_call: TRBJ2-1; v_call: TRBV29-1
cdr3_nt: TGTGCCAGCAGCTTAGGGGACAGAGGCGGAAAGGAGACCCAGTTCTTC; cdr3_aa: CASSLGDRGGKETQFF; clone_size: NA; d_call: TRBD1; j_call: TRBJ2-1; v_call: TRBV7-9
cdr3_nt: TGTGCCAGCAGTGTTCTAGGGTCCTACAATGAGCAGTTCTTC; cdr3_aa: CASSVLGSYNEQFF; clone_size: NA; d_call: NA; j_call: TRBJ2-1; v_call: TRBV6-1
cdr3_nt: TGCGCCAGCAGCCAACCACAGGGGCACCAACCCTACGAGCAGTACTTC; cdr3_aa: CASSQPQGHQPYEQYF; clone_size: few; d_call: TRBD1; j_call: TRBJ2-7; v_call: TRBV4-1
cdr3_nt: TGTGCCAGCAGAATGACCGAGGAATATAATTCACCCCTCCACTTT; cdr3_aa: CASRMTEEYNSPLHF; clone_size: few; d_call: NA; j_call: TRBJ1-6; v_call: TRBV6-2/TRBV6-3
cdr3_nt: TGTGCCAGCAGCCCCCGACGGAGCTCCTATAATTCACCCCTCCACTTT; cdr3_aa: CASSPRRSSYNSPLHF; clone_size: many; d_call: NA; j_call: TRBJ1-6; v_call: TRBV7-2
cdr3_nt: TGCAGTGCCCCGACTAGCGGGGGAAACAATGAGCAGTTCTTC; cdr3_aa: CSAPTSGGNNEQFF; clone_size: few; d_call: TRBD2; j_call: TRBJ2-1; v_call: TRBV20-1
cdr3_nt: TGTGCCAGCAGCCCGGCGACAGGTTATTCCTACGAGCAGTACTTC; cdr3_aa: CASSPATGYSYEQYF; clone_size: few; d_call: NA; j_call: TRBJ2-7; v_call: TRBV7-2
cdr3_nt: TGTGCCAGCGGGGGGCGCGCCCAAGAGACCCAGTACTTC; cdr3_aa: CASGGRAQETQYF; clone_size: few; d_call: NA; j_call: TRBJ2-5; v_call: TRBV12-3/TRBV12-4
cdr3_nt: TGTGCCAGCAGTACCTGGACTACCGGTAGCACTGAAGCTTTCTTT; cdr3_aa: CASSTWTTGSTEAFF; clone_size: few; d_call: NA; j_call: TRBJ1-1; v_call: TRBV28
cdr3_nt: TGTGCCAGCAGCCAGGGGCTAGCGGGGGCCCTCTTCGAGCAGTTCTTC; cdr3_aa: CASSQGLAGALFEQFF; clone_size: few; d_call: TRBD2; j_call: TRBJ2-1; v_call: TRBV3-1
cdr3_nt: TGTGCCAGCAGCTTAACAGGACAGGGGAGTCGGTCAACGAACGAGCAGTACTTC; cdr3_aa: CASSLTGQGSRSTNEQYF; clone_size: NA; d_call: TRBD1; j_call: TRBJ2-7; v_call: TRBV11-2
cdr3_nt: TGTGCCAGCAGCTTAGATGGGCTAGCGGGGGGGCTAGGAGATACGCAGTATTTT; cdr3_aa: CASSLDGLAGGLGDTQYF; clone_size: few; d_call: TRBD2; j_call: TRBJ2-3; v_call: TRBV11-2
cdr3_nt: TGCAGTGCTAGAGATTTCGGCGTTAGGGGAGGGCGAGACAATGAGCAGTTCTTC; cdr3_aa: CSARDFGVRGGRDNEQFF; clone_size: NA; d_call: TRBD2; j_call: TRBJ2-1; v_call: TRBV20-1
cdr3_nt: TGTGCCAGCAGCCAAGCGGGGGTGTCCTACAATGAGCAGTTCTTC; cdr3_aa: CASSQAGVSYNEQFF; clone_size: NA; d_call: NA; j_call: TRBJ2-1; v_call: TRBV3-1
cdr3_nt: TGCAGTGCCCCCCCCAAGGGGCGACCCAATGAGCAGTTCTTT; cdr3_aa: CSAPPKGRPNEQFF; clone_size: NA; d_call: NA; j_call: TRBJ2-1; v_call: TRBV20-1
cdr3_nt: TGTGCCAGCAGGCCTGAGGGGACTTCACCCCTCCACTTT; cdr3_aa: CASRPEGTSPLHF; clone_size: NA; d_call: NA; j_call: TRBJ1-6; v_call: TRBV6-6
cdr3_nt: TGCAGTGCCTCCGTCCAAGCGGGGGTCACAGATACGCAGTATTTT; cdr3_aa: CSASVQAGVTDTQYF; clone_size: few; d_call: TRBD2; j_call: TRBJ2-3; v_call: TRBV20-1
cdr3_nt: TGTGCCAGCAGCTTATACGCCACCCTTAGCAATCAGCCCCAGCATTTT; cdr3_aa: CASSLYATLSNQPQHF; clone_size: NA; d_call: NA; j_call: TRBJ1-5; v_call: TRBV7-2
cdr3_nt: TGTGCCAGCAGACCCGGGACTCAGAACACTGAAGCTTTCTTT; cdr3_aa: CASRPGTQNTEAFF; clone_size: few; d_call: NA; j_call: TRBJ1-1; v_call: TRBV7-9
cdr3_nt: TGTGCCAGCAGCTTGAGGCCAGGGGGCAATTATGGCTACACCTTC; cdr3_aa: CASSLRPGGNYGYTF; clone_size: NA; d_call: TRBD1; j_call: TRBJ1-2; v_call: TRBV7-2
cdr3_nt: TGTGCCAGCAGCGTAGGGGGCGCGCCCCACGAGCAGTACTTC; cdr3_aa: CASSVGGAPHEQYF; clone_size: NA; d_call: NA; j_call: TRBJ2-7; v_call: TRBV9
cdr3_nt: TGTGCCAGCAGCCTCCGGCAGGGGGCGGCTGGCGAGCAGTACTTC; cdr3_aa: CASSLRQGAAGEQYF; clone_size: NA; d_call: TRBD1; j_call: TRBJ2-7; v_call: TRBV7-2
cdr3_nt: TGTGCCAGCAGTTCGACGGGGGGGGAAGAGACCCAGTACTTC; cdr3_aa: CASSSTGGEETQYF; clone_size: few; d_call: TRBD2; j_call: TRBJ2-5; v_call: TRBV28
cdr3_nt: TGTGCCAGCACCCTAGAGGGACAGGGGTACGAGCAGTACTTC; cdr3_aa: CASTLEGQGYEQYF; clone_size: NA; d_call: TRBD1; j_call: TRBJ2-7; v_call: TRBV6-1
cdr3_nt: TGTGCCAGCAACAAACCGGGACAGGGGATCAATGAGCAGTTCTTC; cdr3_aa: CASNKPGQGINEQFF; clone_size: few; d_call: TRBD1; j_call: TRBJ2-1; v_call: TRBV12-3/TRBV12-4
cdr3_nt: TGTGCCAGCAGCCCATCAGGGGGTGGGTACGAGCAGTACTTC; cdr3_aa: CASSPSGGGYEQYF; clone_size: many; d_call: TRBD1; j_call: TRBJ2-7; v_call: TRBV7-8
cdr3_nt: TGTGCCAGCAGCCATGCGACCTATGGCTACACCTTC; cdr3_aa: CASSHATYGYTF; clone_size: NA; d_call: NA; j_call: TRBJ1-2; v_call: TRBV12-3/TRBV12-4
cdr3_nt: TGTGCCAGCAGTGAATGGGAGACCCAGTACTTC; cdr3_aa: CASSEWETQYF; clone_size: few; d_call: NA; j_call: TRBJ2-5; v_call: TRBV6-1
cdr3_nt: TGCGCCAGCAGCTCCCGGCGGGTCCACGAGCAGTACTTC; cdr3_aa: CASSSRRVHEQYF; clone_size: many; d_call: NA; j_call: TRBJ2-7; v_call: TRBV5-1
cdr3_nt: TGTGCCAGCAGCCCTGGGGGCCGGGAGCTGTTTTTT; cdr3_aa: CASSPGGRELFF; clone_size: few; d_call: NA; j_call: TRBJ2-2; v_call: TRBV6-6
cdr3_nt: TGCAGTGCTAGAGAAAGAGCTAGCGACTACAATGAGCAGTTCTTC; cdr3_aa: CSARERASDYNEQFF; clone_size: few; d_call: NA; j_call: TRBJ2-1; v_call: TRBV20-1
cdr3_nt: TGTGCCAGCAGCTCCGGGAGTTACAATGAGCAGTTCTTC; cdr3_aa: CASSSGSYNEQFF; clone_size: many; d_call: NA; j_call: TRBJ2-1; v_call: TRBV9
cdr3_nt: TGTGCCAGCACCTCAGGACAGGGGGCATCCTACGAGCAGTACTTC; cdr3_aa: CASTSGQGASYEQYF; clone_size: few; d_call: TRBD1; j_call: TRBJ2-7; v_call: TRBV6-1